This TCR beta chain was identified during a study of cytomegalovirus exposure and HLA in healthy donors. Study observations and caveats: Per a prior analysis, the majority of TCR beta V segments were productive roughly 90% or roughly 30% of the time.

The CDR3 is made up of 16 amino acids. Germline V gene data show CDR1 as SGHNT and CDR2 as YYREEE (reference sequence). The germline V and J ends were trimmed by 5 bases and 4 bases, with 20 bases remaining between them. The PCR used 60 Vbeta and 13 Jbeta primers. This table comes from immunoSEQ multiplex PCR, and its TCRdb copy is limited to in-frame clones, with some not included. The table lists fewer than 200,000 clones, roughly 10% of them singletons. This clone came up a few times. Its antigen is as yet unknown. The sequence derives from a woman aged 30 to 39 in good health and CMV-seropositive. This chain uses TRBV5-4 with TRBJ2-3; possible D gene TRBD2, 6 bases. The sequenced material came from PBMCs. In nucleotides, the CDR3 is TGTGCCAGCAGTCGCGCGGGGCTAGGGCAATCAGATACGCAGTATTTT. It codes for CASSRAGLGQSDTQYF. Looking up the rest from reference TRBV5-4 and TRBJ2-3 gives the full variable domain: ETGVTQSPTHLIKTRGQQVTLRCSSQSGHNTVSWYQQALGQGPQFIFQYYREEENGRGNFPPRFSGLQFPNYSSELNVNALELDDSALYLCASSRAGLGQSDTQYFGPGTRLTVL.